This record looks at one T cell receptor beta chain sequence and its context. There are 15 residues in the CDR3. Germline CDR1 and CDR2: MNHEY and SVGAGI. J gave up 2 bases and V 7 bases, and 6 bases lay outside the gene matches. RNA, once extracted, was reverse transcribed into cDNA for use as the sequencing template. Sequenced by immunoSEQ multiplex PCR; TCRdb stores in-frame clones only, minus some. The top ten clones hold roughly 1.5% of a sample with 200,000 to 250,000 clones, about three fifths of them seen once. The treatment is: oral pan-JAK inhibitor, 5-10 mg twice daily. The data originate from a study of CD8+ T cells in alopecia areata.

The genes are TRBV6-5 and TRBJ2-3; 10 positions agree with TRBD2. The TCR originated in a human donor with alopecia areata. Sequenced material: CD4+ T cells sorted from blood, taken at week 4, from a patient treated with tofacitinib. The chain's CDR3 is CASTLAGATTDTQYF. The CDR3 coding sequence is TGTGCCAGCACCCTAGCGGGGGCAACCACAGATACGCAGTATTTT.